The clone carrying this TCR beta chain was counted many times. This entry is derived from a study of T cells in Graves' hyperthyroidism and ophthalmopathy. CDR1 and CDR2 from the germline V gene are SGHTA and FQGNSA. This CDR3 region has 15 residues. With 3 bases clipped from V and 9 bases from J, the junction kept 9 bases outside the gene matches. The TCR beta CDR3 regions underwent amplification using RNA transcripts as the source. First-round RT-PCR targeting the TCR CDR3 was performed with the HTBI primer set. TCRdb re-analysed the multiplex PCR reads in MiXCR, keeping a single row per CDR3 protein. The table lists about 380,000 distinct CDR3 sequences, approximately 13% of them singletons. An approximately 10 ml volume of fresh peripheral blood provided the PBMCs.

The receptor was isolated from a man aged 25-45 years with Graves' hyperthyroidism that later progressed to Graves' ophthalmopathy. The sequenced sample was blood. The chain is built from TRBV7-2 and TRBJ1-5; 9 bases agree with TRBD1. CDR3 nucleotide sequence: TGTGCCAGCAGCTTTGCCACAGGGGGCGGAAGGCCCCAGCATTTT. Protein product: CASSFATGGGRPQHF. Combining the CDR3 with reference TRBV7-2 and TRBJ1-5 gives the whole variable domain GAGVSQSPSNKVTEKGKDVELRCDPISGHTALYWYRQSLGQGLEFLIYFQGNSAPDKSGLPSDRFSAERTGGSVSTLTIQRTQQEDSAVYLCASSFATGGGRPQHFGDGTRLSIL.